This passage covers 32 T cell receptor beta chains from one sample sequenced in a study of T cells after yellow fever vaccination. TCRdb recomputed calls from the 5' RACE reads with MiXCR, one row per CDR3 protein. This sample carries some 320,000 distinct CDR3 sequences, 8.7% of them seen once, and the ten largest clones take approximately 3.3%. This specimen was CD4+ T cells sorted from PBMCs, taken 5 days after the yellow fever booster vaccination. The source of these receptors is a man between 18 and 29 years old who received the YFV17D yellow fever vaccine.

V is TRBV28 and J is TRBJ2-7; 7 bases agree with TRBD1. The CDR3 is 12 amino acids. The trim removed 10 bases at V and 6 bases at J, leaving 9 bases unmatched. Looked up from germline, CDR1 is MDHEN and CDR2 is SYDVKM. CDR3 bases: TGTGCCAACTACAGGGGCCTTGGCGAGCAGTACGTC. Translation gives CANYRGLGEQYV.

The gene calls are TRBV28 and TRBJ2-5; the match to TRBD2 covers 11 bases. Germline values: CDR1 MDHEN, CDR2 SYDVKM. V shed 3 bases, J shed 7 bases, and the junction held 4 bases outside the gene matches. The CDR3 runs 14 residues. The DNA of the CDR3 is TGTGCCAGCAGTTTGTTCCTAGCGGGAGGGACCCAGTACTTC. Encoded protein: CASSLFLAGGTQYF. Full variable domain (remainder filled in from reference TRBV28 and TRBJ2-5): DVKVTQSSRYLVKRTGEKVFLECVQDMDHENMFWYRQDPGLGLRLIYFSYDVKMKEKGDIPEGYSVSREKKERFSLILESASTNQTSMYLCASSLFLAGGTQYFGPGTRLLVL.

This clonotype occurred a few times. The chain combines TRBV20-1 with TRBJ2-7; 14 bases are shared with TRBD2. V shed 6 bases and J 6 bases; nucleotides not matched to a gene: 10. The CDR3 has 15 amino acids. Germline loops: CDR1 DFQATT, CDR2 SNEGSKA (reference sequence). The DNA for the CDR3 is TGCAGTGCAAAGACCGGGACTAGCGGGGGTGGCGAGCAGTACGTC. Translating gives CSAKTGTSGGGEQYV.

Many counts were recorded for this clonotype. The rearrangement uses TRBV4-3 and TRBJ2-1; tentatively, D is TRBD1 or TRBD2 (5 bases each). Trimming took off 3 bases at V and 11 bases at J, with 17 bases between the two ends. The V gene's germline CDR1 is LGHNA and CDR2 YSLEER. The CDR3 covers 14 residues. CDR3 sequence reads: CASSQDPGPGKQFF. The CDR3 DNA sequence: TGCGCCAGCAGCCAGGATCCGGGGCCCGGAAAGCAGTTCTTC.

This clonotype has ten or more counts. V and J are TRBV6-1 and TRBJ1-2, with a weak D call TRBD1 (5 bases). V was pared by 5 bases and J by 3 bases, with 10 bases between. Germline CDR1 is MNHNS and CDR2 is SASEGT. The CDR3 extends over 13 amino acids. CDR3 residues: CASSPRVYYGYTF. DNA for the CDR3: TGTGCCAGCAGTCCCAGGGTGTACTATGGCTACACCTTC.

At least ten counts were recorded for this clonotype. CDR3 residues: CASSSRPRVETQYF. In DNA, the CDR3 is TGTGCCAGCAGCTCTCGACCCAGGGTCGAGACCCAGTACTTC. The rearrangement links TRBV7-6 to TRBJ2-5; TRBD1 is a possible D gene (5 bases). There are 14 residues in the CDR3. The ends were cut back, 4 bases at V and 5 bases at J, with 14 bases in the middle. Per germline, CDR1 SGHVS and CDR2 FNYEAQ. Supplemented by reference TRBV7-6 and TRBJ2-5, the full variable domain reads GAGVSQSPRYKVTKRGQDVALRCDPISGHVSLYWYRQALGQGPEFLTYFNYEAQQDKSGLPNDRFSAERPEGSISTLTIQRTEQRDSAMYRCASSSRPRVETQYFGPGTRLLVL.

This clonotype was counted a few times. The chain recombines TRBV7-2 with TRBJ2-1; D is unclear. Germline CDR1 and CDR2: SGHTA and FQGNSA. The ends were cut back, 5 bases at V and 6 bases at J, with 11 bases in the middle. The CDR3 runs to 13 residues. The CDR3 coding sequence is TGTGCCAGCAGCCCCCCCGTTACCAATGAGCAGTTCTTC. Its protein is CASSPPVTNEQFF.

The sample holds many counts of this clonotype. The rearrangement uses TRBV11-2 and TRBJ2-5; D is perhaps TRBD1 (6 bases). The CDR3 spans 12 residues. V was trimmed by 5 bases and J by 5 bases, leaving 9 bases between them. Germline values: CDR1 SGHAT, CDR2 FQNNGV. The CDR3 loop reads CASSPQGETQYF. The CDR3 nucleotides are TGTGCCAGCAGCCCCCAGGGGGAGACCCAGTACTTC.

Many counts were recorded for this clonotype. This sequence joins TRBV4-1 and TRBJ1-2; TRBD1 is a possible D gene (6 bases). Trimming removed 5 bases at V and 4 bases at J, with 20 bases between. CDR3 length: 16 residues. Germline values: CDR1 MGHRA, CDR2 YSYEKL. Here the CDR3 DNA reads TGCGCCAGCAGCGCTCGAGCTCAGGGGACCTCCTATGGCTACACCTTC. This sequence encodes CASSARAQGTSYGYTF.

The V gene is TRBV7-2, the J gene TRBJ2-1; D remains ambiguous. V was clipped by 2 bases and J by 0 bases, with 17 bases between them. CDR3 length equals 18 residues. Germline-derived CDR1 and CDR2 are SGHTA and FQGNSA. CDR3 in amino acids: CASSLPADRAASYNEQFF. As DNA, the CDR3 is TGTGCCAGCAGCTTACCCGCAGACCGGGCGGCCTCCTACAATGAGCAGTTCTTC.

The chain employs TRBV12-3 or TRBV12-4 and TRBJ2-7; a possible D gene is TRBD2 (6 bases). This CDR3 contains 13 residues. With 1 base removed from V and 3 bases from J, the gap between germline ends came to 7 bases. CDR3 amino acids: CASSLGGVYEQYV. As DNA, the CDR3 is TGTGCCAGCAGTTTAGGGGGGGTCTACGAGCAGTACGTC.

This sequence joins TRBV7-3 and TRBJ2-2; the D is unclear. The CDR3 runs 14 residues. Germline CDR1 reads SGHTA; CDR2 reads FQGTGA. V was trimmed by 5 bases and J by 6 bases, leaving 13 bases between them. The CDR3 DNA sequence: TGTGCCAGCAGCCCGCGTTCAGTAGCCGGGGAGCTGTTTTTT. Its translation: CASSPRSVAGELFF.

The rearrangement links TRBV6-1 to TRBJ1-2; 9 bases map to TRBD1. Looked up from germline, CDR1 is MNHNS and CDR2 is SASEGT. Unmatched junction bases numbered 7, after V lost 5 bases and J lost 0 bases. The CDR3 is made up of 16 amino acids. The CDR3 loop is CASSFAGTGSNYGYTF. CDR3 sequence (DNA): TGTGCCAGCAGTTTTGCCGGGACAGGGTCTAACTATGGCTACACCTTC.

The chain has TRBV20-1 and TRBJ2-1, with 13 positions matching TRBD2. The CDR3 covers 14 residues. Germline V lookup: CDR1 DFQATT, CDR2 SNEGSKA (reference sequence). The V gene end was trimmed by 7 bases and the J gene end by 10 bases; junction bases not matched to a gene: 10. DNA for the CDR3: TGCAGTGGCCTACTAGCGGGGGGGCGAGGGGAGCAGTTCTTC. Protein product: CSGLLAGGRGEQFF.

The rearrangement links TRBV4-1 to TRBJ2-5, with 7 nucleotides matching TRBD2. This CDR3 has 13 residues. Per the germline V gene, CDR1 is MGHRA and CDR2 is YSYEKL. V lost 4 bases and J lost 5; bases outside the gene matches: 4. CDR3 sequence: CASSLRTSETQYF. The DNA of the CDR3 is TGCGCCAGCAGCCTTCGGACTAGTGAGACCCAGTACTTC.

The chain couples TRBV7-6 to TRBJ2-4; 10 bases line up with TRBD2. This CDR3 has 19 amino acids. CDR1 SGHVS and CDR2 FNYEAQ come from the germline V gene. V dropped 7 bases and J dropped 0; count of bases not matched to a gene: 15. As DNA, the CDR3 is TGTGCCAGCATCAAAGCCCGGACTAGCGGTGGGGGAGCCAAAAACATTCAGTACTTC. Its protein is CASIKARTSGGGAKNIQYF.

This clonotype was recorded once. V and J are TRBV7-2 and TRBJ2-3; 8 positions agree with TRBD1. V shed 10 bases, J shed 3 bases, and the junction held 9 bases outside the gene matches. CDR3 size: 14 residues. Germline-derived CDR1 and CDR2 are SGHTA and FQGNSA. The CDR3 DNA is TGTGCCACCCGAGACAGGGGTGGGACAGATACGCAGTATTTT. It encodes CATRDRGGTDTQYF.

The rearrangement uses TRBV6-6 and TRBJ1-1, with TRBD1 identical over 7 bases. This CDR3 has 14 residues. Germline values: CDR1 MNHNY, CDR2 SVGAGI (reference sequence). The V segment lost 7 bases and the J segment 3 bases; nucleotides outside the gene matches: 8. The CDR3: CASTIQGLDTEAFF. CDR3 in DNA: TGTGCCAGCACGATACAGGGGTTGGACACTGAAGCTTTCTTT.

This clonotype turned up a few times. The V call is TRBV12-3 or TRBV12-4, the J call TRBJ1-2; maybe TRBD1 (5 bases). Trimming removed 4 bases from V and 4 bases from J, with 10 bases in between. This CDR3 comprises 13 residues. CDR3 residues: CASSSGDLYGYTF. In DNA form, the CDR3 reads TGTGCCAGCAGTTCGGGGGATCTCTATGGCTACACCTTC.

A few counts support this clonotype. The J gene is TRBJ2-2, the V gene TRBV7-9; D is ambiguous. The CDR3 runs 13 residues. Trimming pared 1 base from V and 7 bases from J, leaving 7 bases between. Germline lookup yields CDR1 SEHNR and CDR2 FQNEAQ (reference sequence). The CDR3 loop is CASSLGGVGELFF. The CDR3 nucleotides read TGTGCCAGCAGCTTAGGAGGTGTCGGGGAGCTGTTTTTT.

This clonotype was found many times. The chain is built from TRBV29-1 and TRBJ2-1; D perhaps matches TRBD1 (6 bases). V was pared by 1 base and J by 5 bases, with 12 bases between. The V gene's germline CDR1 is SQVTM and CDR2 ANQGSEA. The length of the CDR3 is 14 residues. CDR3: CSVEAGQNNNEQFF. The CDR3 DNA reads TGCAGCGTTGAAGCTGGACAGAACAACAATGAGCAGTTCTTC.

This sequence joins TRBV4-1 and TRBJ1-2, with a weak D call TRBD1 (5 bases). This CDR3 is built from 16 residues. The V gene's germline CDR1 is MGHRA and CDR2 YSYEKL. Trimming shortened V by 1 base and J by 3 bases, and 15 bases separated the two germline ends. The CDR3 sequence is CASSQGGRGPDYGYTF. The CDR3 nucleotides are TGCGCCAGCAGCCAAGGGGGAAGGGGACCCGACTATGGCTACACCTTC.

This clonotype was observed many times. The V gene is TRBV4-2, the J gene TRBJ2-2; D unresolved. Germline-derived CDR1 and CDR2 are LGHNA and YNFKEQ. Trimming removed 2 bases from V and 0 bases from J, with 7 bases in between. The CDR3 loop spans 15 amino acids. CDR3 residues: CASSQRASNTGELFF. CDR3 nucleotides: TGTGCCAGCAGCCAACGCGCGTCGAACACCGGGGAGCTGTTTTTT.

This clonotype has only a few counts. This chain joins TRBV5-1 and TRBJ2-5; 8 nucleotides match TRBD1. After removal of 0 bases from V and 5 bases from J, the junction contained 6 bases not matched to a gene. CDR1 and CDR2 (germline): SGHRS, YFSETQ. CDR3 length equals 15 residues. The chain's CDR3 is CASSLGRRGPETQYF. The DNA of the CDR3 is TGCGCCAGCAGCTTGGGTCGCAGGGGGCCCGAGACCCAGTACTTC.

The rearrangement links TRBV19 to TRBJ1-4, with D possibly matching TRBD1 (6 bases). The germline gives CDR1 LNHDA, CDR2 SQIVND (reference sequence). The CDR3 totals 14 residues. Trimming shortened V by 7 bases and J by 4 bases, and 13 bases separated the two germline ends. DNA for the CDR3: TGTGCCAGTACCATGCAGGGGATTAATGAAAAACTGTTTTTT. It encodes CASTMQGINEKLFF.

This clonotype showed up many times. This chain connects TRBV7-2 to TRBJ2-1; D perhaps matches TRBD1 (5 bases). The CDR3 extends over 13 amino acids. Germline values: CDR1 SGHTA, CDR2 FQGNSA. V shed 3 bases and J shed 6 bases, with 9 bases lying between them. The CDR3 sequence is CASSLLQANEQFF. The CDR3 DNA follows: TGTGCCAGCAGCTTGTTACAGGCCAATGAGCAGTTCTTC.

This clonotype was observed at least ten times. The chain uses TRBV7-2 and TRBJ2-4; maybe TRBD2 (6 bases). Germline V gives CDR1 SGHTA, CDR2 FQGNSA. There are 15 residues in the CDR3. V gave up 1 base and J gave up 1 base, with 8 bases separating them. The CDR3 spells CASSLDGGAKNIQYF. The CDR3 DNA is TGTGCCAGCAGCTTAGATGGGGGGGCCAAAAACATTCAGTACTTC. The entire variable domain, with the rest obtained from reference TRBV7-2 and TRBJ2-4, is as follows: GAGVSQSPSNKVTEKGKDVELRCDPISGHTALYWYRQSLGQGLEFLIYFQGNSAPDKSGLPSDRFSAERTGGSVSTLTIQRTQQEDSAVYLCASSLDGGAKNIQYFGAGTRLSVL.

This clonotype was seen at least ten times. This sequence joins TRBV29-1 and TRBJ1-5, with D unresolved. V lost 4 bases, J lost 3 bases, and 7 bases lay in between. Germline-derived CDR1 and CDR2 are SQVTM and ANQGSEA. This CDR3 spans 12 amino acids. The CDR3, as DNA: TGCAGCGTTGGGGCAGTCAATCAGCCCCAGCATTTT. It encodes CSVGAVNQPQHF. Full variable domain (missing parts from reference TRBV29-1 and TRBJ1-5): SAVISQKPSRDICQRGTSLTIQCQVDSQVTMMFWYRQQPGQSLTLIATANQGSEATYESGFVIDKFPISRPNLTFSTLTVSNMSPEDSSIYLCSVGAVNQPQHFGDGTRLSIL.

V gene TRBV12-3 or TRBV12-4 combines with J gene TRBJ1-2; no definite D call. V gave up 6 bases and J gave up 7 bases, with 15 bases separating them. The CDR3 sequence is 13 residues long. The CDR3: CASSQNPPGGYTF. CDR3 DNA: TGTGCCAGCAGCCAAAACCCCCCCGGTGGCTACACCTTC.

This rearrangement joins TRBV11-2 to TRBJ1-6; perhaps TRBD1 as D (6 bases). The length of the CDR3 is 15 residues. Germline V lookup: CDR1 SGHAT, CDR2 FQNNGV. Trimming pared 5 bases from V and 10 bases from J, leaving 18 bases between. The CDR3 here is CASSERGGQISPLHF. The CDR3 DNA reads TGTGCCAGCAGCGAGCGCGGGGGGCAAATATCACCCCTCCACTTT.

The genes are TRBV4-1 and TRBJ2-3; TRBD2 agrees at 11 bases. With 4 bases clipped from V and 2 bases from J, the junction kept 5 bases outside the gene matches. In germline, CDR1 is MGHRA, CDR2 YSYEKL. The CDR3 sequence is 16 residues long. In nucleotides, the CDR3 is TGCGCCAGCAGCCGTGGGACTAGCGGATACACAGATACGCAGTATTTT. Its translation is CASSRGTSGYTDTQYF.

This clonotype was counted a few times. This chain joins TRBV5-1 and TRBJ2-2; D remains ambiguous. The V gene lost 6 bases and the J gene lost 1 base, with 16 bases spanning the gap. CDR3 size: 16 residues. CDR1 is SGHRS and CDR2 is YFSETQ in the germline V gene. CDR3 loop: CASNPGNSGNTGELFF. The CDR3 DNA sequence: TGCGCCAGCAACCCTGGGAACAGTGGGAACACCGGGGAGCTGTTTTTT.